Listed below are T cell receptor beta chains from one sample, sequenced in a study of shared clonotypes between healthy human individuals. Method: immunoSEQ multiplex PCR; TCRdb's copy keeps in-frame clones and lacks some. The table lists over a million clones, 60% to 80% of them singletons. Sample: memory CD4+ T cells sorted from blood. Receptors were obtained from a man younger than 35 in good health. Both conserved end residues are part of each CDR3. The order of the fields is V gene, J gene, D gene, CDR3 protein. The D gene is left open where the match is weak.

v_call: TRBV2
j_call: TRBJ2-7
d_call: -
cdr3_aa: CASSPRGTETYEQYF

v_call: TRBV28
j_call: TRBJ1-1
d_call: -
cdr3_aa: CASSEPGSKGLWAFF

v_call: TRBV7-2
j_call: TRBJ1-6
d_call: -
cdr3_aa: CASSLGGNSPLHF

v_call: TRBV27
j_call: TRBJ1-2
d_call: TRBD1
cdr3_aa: CASSLTGGYGYTF

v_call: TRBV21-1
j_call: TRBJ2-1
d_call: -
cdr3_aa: CANKTKGFF

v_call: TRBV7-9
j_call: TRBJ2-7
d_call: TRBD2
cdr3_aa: CASSLAGGPYEQYF

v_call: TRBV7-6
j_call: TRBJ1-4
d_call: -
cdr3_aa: CASSKPRAAGATNEKLFF

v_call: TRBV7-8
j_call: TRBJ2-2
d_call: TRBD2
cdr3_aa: CASSARTSGGLLAGELFF

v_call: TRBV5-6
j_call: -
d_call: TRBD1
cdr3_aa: CASSLPWTGGAEQYF

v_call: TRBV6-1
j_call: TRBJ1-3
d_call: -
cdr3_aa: CASSGLTTGLGNTIYF

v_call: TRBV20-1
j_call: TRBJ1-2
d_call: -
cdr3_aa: CSARLPYGYTF

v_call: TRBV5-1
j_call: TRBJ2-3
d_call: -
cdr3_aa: CASSSLPGLSTDTQYF

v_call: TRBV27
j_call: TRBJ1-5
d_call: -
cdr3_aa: CASSLRGTYGNQPQHF

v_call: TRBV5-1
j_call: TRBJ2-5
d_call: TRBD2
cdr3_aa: CASSLAGGRALETQYF

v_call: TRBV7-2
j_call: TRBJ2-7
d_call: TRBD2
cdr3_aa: CASSLMPSGHSYEQYF

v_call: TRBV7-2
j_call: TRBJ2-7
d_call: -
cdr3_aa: CASSSSGTSYEQYF

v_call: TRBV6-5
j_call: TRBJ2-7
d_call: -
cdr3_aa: CASSYDRVSEQYF

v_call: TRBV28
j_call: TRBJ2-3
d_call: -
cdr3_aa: CATKERGTTDTQYF

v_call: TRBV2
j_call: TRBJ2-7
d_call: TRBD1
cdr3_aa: CASQSETGNLYEQYF

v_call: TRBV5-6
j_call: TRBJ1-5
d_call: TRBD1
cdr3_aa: CASSLASSGGGNQPQHF